This is a list of T cell receptor beta chains from one sample in a study of vaccination and CD4 T cells after COVID-19. TCRdb reprocessed the PCR reads via MiXCR and lists one record per CDR3 protein. The table includes tens of thousands of distinct CDR3 sequences, around two fifths detected once. Their target antigens are unknown. The sample consisted of CD4+ T cells from blood, cultured in vitro, taken about 7 months after SARS-CoV-2 vaccination. Source of these receptors: a human donor who had recovered from COVID-19. CDR3s include the opening cysteine and the closing phenylalanine or tryptophan. A D gene is named only where the DNA matches it firmly. Part of the rows lack a size; the others show once, few, many or a class for expanded clones.

V gene	CDR3 length	D gene	J gene	clone size	CDR3 protein	CDR3 DNA
TRBV6-1	17	TRBD1	TRBJ2-7	-	CPTPGQGASRSSYEQYF	TGTCCTACCCCGGGACAGGGGGCCTCTCGTAGCTCCTACGAGCAGTACTTC
TRBV6-2/TRBV6-3	15	TRBD2	TRBJ2-7	-	CASSSTTGTTYEQYF	TGTGCCAGCAGTTCTACCACCGGGACTACCTACGAGCAGTACTTC
TRBV6-1	14	-	TRBJ1-1	many	CASKGWRENTEAFF	TGTGCCAGTAAGGGGTGGCGGGAGAACACTGAAGCTTTCTTT
TRBV20-1	12	-	TRBJ1-2	-	CSARREWGGYTF	TGCAGTGCTAGGCGAGAATGGGGTGGCTACACCTTC
TRBV27	15	TRBD2	TRBJ2-3	-	CASRRLAGDTDTQYF	TGTGCCAGCAGAAGACTAGCGGGAGACACAGATACGCAGTATTTT
TRBV4-2	14	-	TRBJ2-1	-	CASSQDRASDEQFF	TGTGCCAGCAGCCAAGATAGGGCGTCTGATGAGCAGTTCTTC
TRBV7-9	16	TRBD1	TRBJ1-1	-	CASSLIWGQELTEAFF	TGTGCCAGCAGCTTAATATGGGGACAGGAATTAACTGAAGCTTTCTTT
TRBV7-3	17	-	TRBJ2-7	-	CASNPQGVASRIYEQYF	TGTGCCAGCAACCCTCAAGGGGTAGCTAGCCGGATCTACGAGCAGTACTTC
TRBV20-1	15	-	TRBJ2-1	-	CSAISGTPTYNEQFF	TGCAGTGCCATTTCCGGGACCCCGACCTACAATGAGCAGTTCTTC
TRBV28	15	-	TRBJ1-2	-	CASSPSPGARYGYTF	TGTGCCAGCAGTCCCTCTCCCGGGGCCAGATATGGCTACACCTTC
TRBV6-1	19	TRBD1	TRBJ2-7	-	CASSASLGDRGLSVMEQYF	TGTGCCAGCAGTGCCTCCTTGGGGGACAGGGGGCTAAGTGTTATGGAGCAGTACTTC
TRBV20-1	13	-	TRBJ1-1	few	CSARAALDTEAFF	TGCAGTGCTAGGGCAGCACTTGACACTGAAGCTTTCTTT
TRBV6-1	15	-	TRBJ1-1	few	CASSRAGGDDTEAFF	TGTGCCAGCTCCAGGGCCGGGGGCGACGACACTGAAGCTTTCTTT
TRBV2	13	TRBD1	TRBJ1-6	few	CASGGQPNSPLHF	TGTGCCAGCGGGGGACAGCCTAATTCACCCCTCCACTTT
TRBV10-2	13	-	TRBJ1-1	-	CASSEFKNTEAFF	TGCGCCAGCAGTGAGTTCAAGAACACTGAAGCTTTCTTT
TRBV4-2	18	TRBD1	TRBJ1-6	-	CASSQDGLTGRGRSPLHF	TGTGCCAGCAGCCAAGATGGATTAACGGGCAGGGGGCGATCACCCCTCCACTTT
TRBV6-5	14	-	TRBJ2-2	-	CASSYRGDTGELFF	TGTGCCAGCAGTTACAGAGGGGACACCGGGGAGCTGTTTTTT
TRBV7-3	16	TRBD1	TRBJ2-6	few	CASSSQGAKGANVLTF	TGTGCCAGCAGCTCGCAGGGGGCGAAGGGGGCCAACGTCCTGACTTTC
TRBV20-1	17	TRBD2	TRBJ2-1	-	CSASLIMSGEIYNEQFF	TGCAGTGCTAGCCTTATCATGAGCGGGGAGATCTACAATGAGCAGTTCTTC
TRBV11-3	12	TRBD1	TRBJ1-2	-	CASSTGAYGYTF	TGTGCCAGCAGCACAGGGGCGTATGGCTACACCTTC
TRBV29-1	16	TRBD1	TRBJ2-5	-	CSVVVGTGGFEETQYF	TGCAGCGTTGTAGTCGGGACAGGGGGTTTTGAGGAGACCCAGTACTTC
TRBV5-1	16	TRBD1	TRBJ2-7	-	CASSLGGQGRVYEQYF	TGCGCCAGCAGCCTGGGGGGACAGGGGAGGGTCTACGAGCAGTACTTC